The source of this T cell receptor beta chain is a study of T cell responses to AZD1222 COVID-19 vaccine. This clone was recorded a few times. Its antigen is currently unknown. The study, taken as a whole, reports: Reports indicate that nearly half of spike-specific TCRs are directed at unmutated variant regions. The breadth and depth of Spike-specific TCRs increased once two AZD1222 doses had been given. Across spike, vaccine-associated CD4 TCRs were found, dominant at 160-218 and 743-854.

The CDR3 consists of 16 residues. Per the germline V gene, CDR1 is LNHDA and CDR2 is SQIVND (reference sequence). Losses at the gene ends were 4 bases for V and 5 bases for J; bases not matched to a gene: 7. The method was immunoSEQ multiplex PCR; TCRdb's version includes in-frame clones alone and lacks a portion of them. The data show about 160,000 clones, 90% to 95% seen once. This rearrangement joins TRBV19 to TRBJ2-7; 14 bases map to TRBD2. Sequenced material: peripheral blood, taken on day 0 of MenACWY control vaccination. The source is an adult in good health. In DNA form, the CDR3 reads TGTGCCAGTAGTAGGGGGACTAGCGGGAGACCGCACGAGCAGTACTTC. The encoded protein is CASSRGTSGRPHEQYF. Full variable domain (remainder filled in from reference TRBV19 and TRBJ2-7): DGGITQSPKYLFRKEGQNVTLSCEQNLNHDAMYWYRQDPGQGLRLIYYSQIVNDFQKGDIAEGYSVSREKKESFPLTVTSAQKNPTAFYLCASSRGTSGRPHEQYFGPGTRLTVT.